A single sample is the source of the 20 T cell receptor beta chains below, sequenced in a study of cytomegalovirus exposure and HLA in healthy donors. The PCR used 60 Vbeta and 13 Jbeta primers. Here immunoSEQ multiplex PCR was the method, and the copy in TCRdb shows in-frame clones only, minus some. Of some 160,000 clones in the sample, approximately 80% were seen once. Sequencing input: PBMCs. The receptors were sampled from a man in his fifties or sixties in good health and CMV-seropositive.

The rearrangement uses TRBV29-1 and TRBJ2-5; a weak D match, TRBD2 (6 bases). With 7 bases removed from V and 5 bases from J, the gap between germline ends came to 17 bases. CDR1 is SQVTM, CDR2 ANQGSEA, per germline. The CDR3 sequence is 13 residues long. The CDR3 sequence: CSGYGGSGETQYF. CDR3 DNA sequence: TGCAGCGGTTATGGGGGGAGTGGTGAGACCCAGTACTTC.

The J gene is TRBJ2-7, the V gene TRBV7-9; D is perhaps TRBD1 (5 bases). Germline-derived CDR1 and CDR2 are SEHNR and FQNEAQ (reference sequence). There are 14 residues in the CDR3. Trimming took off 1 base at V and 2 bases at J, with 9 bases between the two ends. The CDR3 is CASSLGDSTYEQYF. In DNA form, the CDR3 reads TGTGCCAGCAGCTTAGGCGACAGTACCTACGAGCAGTACTTC.

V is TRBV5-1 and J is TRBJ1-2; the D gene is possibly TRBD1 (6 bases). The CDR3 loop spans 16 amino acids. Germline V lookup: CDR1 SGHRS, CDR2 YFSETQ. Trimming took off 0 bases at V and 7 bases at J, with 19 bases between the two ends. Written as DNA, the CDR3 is TGCGCCAGCAGCTTGGACGGGTCGGGGGGCTGGGCTGGCTACACCTTC. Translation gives CASSLDGSGGWAGYTF.

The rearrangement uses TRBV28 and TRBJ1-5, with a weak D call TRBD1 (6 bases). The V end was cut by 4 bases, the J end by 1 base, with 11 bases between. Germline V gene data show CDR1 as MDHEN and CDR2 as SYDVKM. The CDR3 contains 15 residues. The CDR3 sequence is CASSSTGTSNQPQHF. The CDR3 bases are TGTGCCAGCAGTTCCACCGGGACAAGCAATCAGCCCCAGCATTTT.

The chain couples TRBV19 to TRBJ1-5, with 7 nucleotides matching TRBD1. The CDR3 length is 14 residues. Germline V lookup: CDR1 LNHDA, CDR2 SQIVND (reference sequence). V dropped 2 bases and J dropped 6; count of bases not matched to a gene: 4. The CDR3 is CASSINRGGQPQHF. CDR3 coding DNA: TGTGCCAGTAGTATAAACAGGGGAGGTCAGCCCCAGCATTTT.

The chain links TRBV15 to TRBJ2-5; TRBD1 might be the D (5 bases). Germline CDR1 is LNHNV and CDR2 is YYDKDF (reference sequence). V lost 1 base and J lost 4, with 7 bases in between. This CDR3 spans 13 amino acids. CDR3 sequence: CATSRAGLETQYF. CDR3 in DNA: TGTGCCACCAGCAGAGCAGGGCTAGAGACCCAGTACTTC.

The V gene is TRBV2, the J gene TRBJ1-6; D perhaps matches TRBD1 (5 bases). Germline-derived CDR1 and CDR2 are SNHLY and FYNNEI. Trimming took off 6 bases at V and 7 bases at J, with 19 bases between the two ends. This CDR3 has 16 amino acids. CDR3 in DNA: TGTGCCAGCAGGAGGGGTAGGGAGGGGCGGAATTCACCCCTCCACTTT. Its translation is CASRRGREGRNSPLHF.

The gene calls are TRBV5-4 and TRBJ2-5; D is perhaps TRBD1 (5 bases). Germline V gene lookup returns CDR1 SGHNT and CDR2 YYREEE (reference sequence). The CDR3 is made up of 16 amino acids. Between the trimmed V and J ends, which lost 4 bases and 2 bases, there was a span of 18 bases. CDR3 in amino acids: CASSPSWGTSQETQYF. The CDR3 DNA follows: TGTGCCAGCAGCCCGTCCTGGGGCACCTCTCAAGAGACCCAGTACTTC.

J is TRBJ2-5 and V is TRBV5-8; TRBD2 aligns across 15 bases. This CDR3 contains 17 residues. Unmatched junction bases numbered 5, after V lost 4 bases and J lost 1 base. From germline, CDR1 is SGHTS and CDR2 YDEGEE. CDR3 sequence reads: CASSLGLAGGFQETQYF. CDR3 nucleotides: TGTGCCAGCAGCCTGGGACTAGCGGGGGGCTTCCAAGAGACCCAGTACTTC. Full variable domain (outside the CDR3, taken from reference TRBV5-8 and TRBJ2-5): EAGVTQSPTHLIKTRGQQATLRCSPISGHTSVYWYQQALGLGLQFLLWYDEGEERNRGNFPPRFSGRQFPNYSSELNVNALELEDSALYLCASSLGLAGGFQETQYFGPGTRLLVL.

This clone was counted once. This CDR3 is CASSINTGGGYEQYF. CDR3 DNA: TGTGCCAGCAGTATCAATACAGGGGGCGGGTACGAGCAGTACTTC. The chain combines TRBV27 with TRBJ2-5; 9 bases are shared with TRBD1. The end of the DNA fits TRBJ2-7 better, so the J call may be wrong. This CDR3 region has 15 residues. CDR1 MNHEY and CDR2 SMNVEV come from the germline V gene (reference sequence).

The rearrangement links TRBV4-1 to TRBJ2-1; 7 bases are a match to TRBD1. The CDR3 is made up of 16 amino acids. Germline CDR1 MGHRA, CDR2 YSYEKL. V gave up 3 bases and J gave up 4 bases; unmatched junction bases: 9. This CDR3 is CASSHPRDREYNEQFF. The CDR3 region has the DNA TGCGCCAGCAGCCACCCCCGGGACAGAGAGTACAATGAGCAGTTCTTC.

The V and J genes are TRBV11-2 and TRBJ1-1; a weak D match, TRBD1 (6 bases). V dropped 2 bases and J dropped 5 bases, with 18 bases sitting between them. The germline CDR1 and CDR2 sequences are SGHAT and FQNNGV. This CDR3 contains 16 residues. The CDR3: CASSLRRRGGETEAFF. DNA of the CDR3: TGTGCCAGCAGCTTACGAAGGCGGGGGGGCGAAACTGAAGCTTTCTTT.

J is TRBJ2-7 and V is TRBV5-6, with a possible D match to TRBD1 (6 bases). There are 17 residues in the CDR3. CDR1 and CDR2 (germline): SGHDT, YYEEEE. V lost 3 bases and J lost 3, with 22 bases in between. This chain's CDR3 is CASSSIRRQAEYYEQYF. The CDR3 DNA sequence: TGTGCCAGCAGCTCAATTCGGCGACAGGCAGAATACTACGAGCAGTACTTC.

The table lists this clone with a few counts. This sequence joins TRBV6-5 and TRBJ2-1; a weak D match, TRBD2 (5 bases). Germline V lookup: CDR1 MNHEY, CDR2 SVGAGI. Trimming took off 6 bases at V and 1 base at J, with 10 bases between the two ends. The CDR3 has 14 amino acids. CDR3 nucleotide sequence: TGTGCCAGCAGACGGACTCTTTCCTACAATGAGCAGTTCTTC. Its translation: CASRRTLSYNEQFF.

The chain's CDR3 is CATSRDRTNDYGYTF. The CDR3 DNA reads TGTGCCACCAGCAGAGATCGGACAAACGACTATGGCTACACCTTC. The chain carries TRBV15 and TRBJ1-2; perhaps TRBD1 as D (5 bases). Trimming removed 0 bases from V and 3 bases from J, with 11 bases in between. The CDR3 is 15 amino acids. CDR1 and CDR2 (germline): LNHNV, YYDKDF (reference sequence).

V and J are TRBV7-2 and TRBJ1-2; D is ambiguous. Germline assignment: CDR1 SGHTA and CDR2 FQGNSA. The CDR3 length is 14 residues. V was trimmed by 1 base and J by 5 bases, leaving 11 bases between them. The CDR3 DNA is TGTGCCAGCAGCTTAGGAGCCCCCGAGTATGGCTACACCTTC. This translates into CASSLGAPEYGYTF.

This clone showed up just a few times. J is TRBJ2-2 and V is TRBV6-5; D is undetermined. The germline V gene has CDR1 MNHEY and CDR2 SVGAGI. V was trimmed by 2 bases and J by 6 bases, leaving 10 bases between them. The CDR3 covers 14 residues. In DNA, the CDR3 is TGTGCCAGCAGTTACCCTATTCCCCCCGGGGAGCTGTTTTTT. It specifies CASSYPIPPGELFF.

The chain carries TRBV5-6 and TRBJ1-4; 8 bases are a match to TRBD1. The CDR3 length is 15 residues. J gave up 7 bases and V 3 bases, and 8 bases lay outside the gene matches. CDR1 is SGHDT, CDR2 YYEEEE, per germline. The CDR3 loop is CASSSWTGLAEKLFF. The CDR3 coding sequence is TGTGCCAGCAGCTCCTGGACAGGGCTGGCTGAAAAACTGTTTTTT.

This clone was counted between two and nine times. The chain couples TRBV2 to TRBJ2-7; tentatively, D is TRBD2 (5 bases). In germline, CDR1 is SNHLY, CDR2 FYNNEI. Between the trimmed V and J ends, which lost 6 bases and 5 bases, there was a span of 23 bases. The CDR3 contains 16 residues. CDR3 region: CASRRSPGKLNDEQYF. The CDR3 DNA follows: TGTGCCAGCAGACGGAGCCCGGGGAAACTAAACGACGAGCAGTACTTC. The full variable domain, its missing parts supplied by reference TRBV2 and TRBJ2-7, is EPEVTQTPSHQVTQMGQEVILRCVPISNHLYFYWYRQILGQKVEFLVSFYNNEISEKSEIFDDQFSVERPDGSNFTLKIRSTKLEDSAMYFCASRRSPGKLNDEQYFGPGTRLTVT.

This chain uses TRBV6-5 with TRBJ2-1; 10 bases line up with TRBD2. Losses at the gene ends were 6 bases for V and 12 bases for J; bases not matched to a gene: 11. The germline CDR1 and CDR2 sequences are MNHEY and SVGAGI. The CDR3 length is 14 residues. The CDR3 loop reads CASSRIQRGGWQFF. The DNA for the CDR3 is TGTGCCAGCAGCAGGATACAGCGGGGGGGCTGGCAGTTCTTC.